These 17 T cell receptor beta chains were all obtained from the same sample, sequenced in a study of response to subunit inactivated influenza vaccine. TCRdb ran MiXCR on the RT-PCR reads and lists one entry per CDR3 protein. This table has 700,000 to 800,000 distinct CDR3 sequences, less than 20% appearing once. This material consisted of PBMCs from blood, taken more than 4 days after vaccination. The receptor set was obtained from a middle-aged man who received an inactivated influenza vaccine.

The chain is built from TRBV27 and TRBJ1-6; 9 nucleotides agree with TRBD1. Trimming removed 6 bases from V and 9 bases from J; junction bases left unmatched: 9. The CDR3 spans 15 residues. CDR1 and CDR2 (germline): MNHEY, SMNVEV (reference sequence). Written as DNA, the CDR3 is TGTGCCAGCAGGTCAGGGACAGGGTTTGGTTCACCCCTCCACTTT. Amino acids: CASRSGTGFGSPLHF.

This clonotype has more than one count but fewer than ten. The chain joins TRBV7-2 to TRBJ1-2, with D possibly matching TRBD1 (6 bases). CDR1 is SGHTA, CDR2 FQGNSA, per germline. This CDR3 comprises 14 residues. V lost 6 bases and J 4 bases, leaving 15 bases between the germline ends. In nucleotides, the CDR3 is TGTGCCAGCAGGGCCCCTGGACAGCTCTATGGCTACACCTTC. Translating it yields CASRAPGQLYGYTF.

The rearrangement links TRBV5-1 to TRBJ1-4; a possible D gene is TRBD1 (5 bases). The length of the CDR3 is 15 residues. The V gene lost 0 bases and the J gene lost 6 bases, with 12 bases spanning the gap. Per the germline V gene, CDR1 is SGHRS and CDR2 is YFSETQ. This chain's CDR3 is CASSLAGGRDEKLFF. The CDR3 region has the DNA TGCGCCAGCAGCTTGGCCGGGGGACGGGATGAAAAACTGTTTTTT.

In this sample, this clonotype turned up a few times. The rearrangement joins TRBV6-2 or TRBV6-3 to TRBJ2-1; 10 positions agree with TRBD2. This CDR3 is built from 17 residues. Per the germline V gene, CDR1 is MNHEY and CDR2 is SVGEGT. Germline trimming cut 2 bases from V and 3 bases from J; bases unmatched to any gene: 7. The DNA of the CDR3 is TGTGCCAGCAGTTACCGTAGCGGGGGGACCCTCTACAATGAGCAGTTCTTC. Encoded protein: CASSYRSGGTLYNEQFF.

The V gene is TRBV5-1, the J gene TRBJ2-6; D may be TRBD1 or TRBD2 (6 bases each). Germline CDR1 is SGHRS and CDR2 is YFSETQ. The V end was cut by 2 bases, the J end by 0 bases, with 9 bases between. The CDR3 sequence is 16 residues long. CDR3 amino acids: CASSFWGASGANVLTF. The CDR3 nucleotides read TGCGCCAGCAGCTTTTGGGGGGCCTCTGGGGCCAACGTCCTGACTTTC.

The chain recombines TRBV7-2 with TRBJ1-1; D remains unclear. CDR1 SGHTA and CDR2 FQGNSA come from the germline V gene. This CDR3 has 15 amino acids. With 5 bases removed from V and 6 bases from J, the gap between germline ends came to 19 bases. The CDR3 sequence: CASSTSTHRGPEAFF. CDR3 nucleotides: TGTGCCAGCAGCACTAGTACCCACCGAGGTCCTGAAGCTTTCTTT.

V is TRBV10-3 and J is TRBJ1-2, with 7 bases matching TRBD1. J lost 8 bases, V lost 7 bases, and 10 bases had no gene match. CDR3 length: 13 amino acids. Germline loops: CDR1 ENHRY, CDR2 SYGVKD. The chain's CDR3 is CAIIGSLQGGYTF. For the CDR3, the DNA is TGTGCCATCATTGGCAGTCTACAGGGGGGCTACACCTTC.

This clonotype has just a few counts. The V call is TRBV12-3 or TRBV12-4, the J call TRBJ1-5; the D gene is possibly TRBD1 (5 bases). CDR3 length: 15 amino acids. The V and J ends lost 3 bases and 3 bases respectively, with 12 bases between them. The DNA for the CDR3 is TGTGCCAGCAGTTTCGGGGGGTCCATCAATCAGCCCCAGCATTTT. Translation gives CASSFGGSINQPQHF.

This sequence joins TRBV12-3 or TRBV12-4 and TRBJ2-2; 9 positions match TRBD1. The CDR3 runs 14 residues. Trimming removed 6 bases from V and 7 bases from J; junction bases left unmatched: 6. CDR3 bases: TGTGCCAGCAGCCGGGACAGGGCCGTCGGGGAGCTGTTTTTT. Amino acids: CASSRDRAVGELFF.

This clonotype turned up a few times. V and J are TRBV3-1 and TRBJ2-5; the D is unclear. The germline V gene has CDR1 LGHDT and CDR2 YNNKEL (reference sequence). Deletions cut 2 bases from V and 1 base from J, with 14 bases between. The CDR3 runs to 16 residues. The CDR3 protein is CASSQLLGRSQETQYF. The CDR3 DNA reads TGTGCCAGCAGCCAATTGCTCGGACGGAGCCAAGAGACCCAGTACTTC.

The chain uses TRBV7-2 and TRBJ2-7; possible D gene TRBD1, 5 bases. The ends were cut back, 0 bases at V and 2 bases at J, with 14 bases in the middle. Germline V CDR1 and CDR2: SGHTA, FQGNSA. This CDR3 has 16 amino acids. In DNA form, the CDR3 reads TGTGCCAGCAGCTTAGCGTGGGGCCAGGAGACCTACGAGCAGTACTTC. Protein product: CASSLAWGQETYEQYF.

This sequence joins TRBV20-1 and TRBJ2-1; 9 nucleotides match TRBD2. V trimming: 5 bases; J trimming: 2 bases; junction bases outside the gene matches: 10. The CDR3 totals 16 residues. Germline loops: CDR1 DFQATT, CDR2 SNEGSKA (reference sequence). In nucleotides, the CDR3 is TGCAGTGCTCAAAAAGGGCGGGAGGGCACCTACAATGAGCAGTTCTTC. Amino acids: CSAQKGREGTYNEQFF.

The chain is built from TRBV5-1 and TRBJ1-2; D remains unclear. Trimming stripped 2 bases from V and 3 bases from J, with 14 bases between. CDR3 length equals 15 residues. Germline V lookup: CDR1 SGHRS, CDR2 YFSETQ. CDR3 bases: TGCGCCAGCAGCTTACGAATGATGGAGGACTATGGCTACACCTTC. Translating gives CASSLRMMEDYGYTF.

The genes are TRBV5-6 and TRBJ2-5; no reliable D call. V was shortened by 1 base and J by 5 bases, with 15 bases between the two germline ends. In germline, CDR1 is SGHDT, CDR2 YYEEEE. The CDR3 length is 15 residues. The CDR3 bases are TGTGCCAGCAGCTTGTTAGACAAACCTGGGGAGACCCAGTACTTC. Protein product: CASSLLDKPGETQYF. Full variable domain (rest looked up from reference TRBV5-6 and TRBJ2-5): DAGVTQSPTHLIKTRGQQVTLRCSPKSGHDTVSWYQQALGQGPQFIFQYYEEEERQRGNFPDRFSGHQFPNYSSELNVNALLLGDSALYLCASSLLDKPGETQYFGPGTRLLVL.

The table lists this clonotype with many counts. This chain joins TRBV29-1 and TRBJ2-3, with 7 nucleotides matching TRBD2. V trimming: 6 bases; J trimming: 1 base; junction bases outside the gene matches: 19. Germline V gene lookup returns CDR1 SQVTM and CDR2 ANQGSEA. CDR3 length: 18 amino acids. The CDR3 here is CSVQRAAGRLAGTDTQYF. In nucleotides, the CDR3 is TGCAGCGTCCAAAGGGCGGCAGGGAGGCTAGCGGGCACAGATACGCAGTATTTT.

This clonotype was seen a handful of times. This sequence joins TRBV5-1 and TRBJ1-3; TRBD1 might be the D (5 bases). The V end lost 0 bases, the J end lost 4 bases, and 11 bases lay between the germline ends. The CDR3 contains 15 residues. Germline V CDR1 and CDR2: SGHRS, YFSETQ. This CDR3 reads CASSLDQGTGNTIYF. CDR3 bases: TGCGCCAGCAGCTTGGATCAGGGAACGGGAAACACCATATATTTT.

CDR3 sequence reads: CASRAGSGSTDTQYF. CDR3 bases: TGTGCCAGCAGGGCGGGATCGGGGAGCACAGATACGCAGTATTTT. This chain connects TRBV12-3 or TRBV12-4 to TRBJ2-3; D perhaps matches TRBD2 (6 bases). The CDR3 totals 15 residues. V was pared by 6 bases and J by 0 bases, with 13 bases between.